A single sample gave rise to the 27 T cell receptor beta chains below, sequenced in a study of T-cell reconstitution after alpha-beta-depleted transplantation in children. Using unique molecular identifiers, the investigators prepared the TCRbeta library. MiXCR was run by TCRdb on the PCR reads, yielding one entry per CDR3 protein. The sample shows some 390,000 distinct CDR3 sequences, about a fifth of them seen only once. Sequencing was performed on PBMCs from the stem cell graft donor, taken from the stem cell graft. These receptors came from a human donor who donated a stem cell graft to a child with acute myeloid leukemia.

This clonotype was observed many times. The chain links TRBV20-1 to TRBJ1-1; D remains unclear. V lost 1 base, J lost 3 bases, and 12 bases lay in between. The CDR3 covers 14 residues. CDR1 and CDR2 from the germline V gene are DFQATT and SNEGSKA (reference sequence). CDR3 residues: CSARVRSGDTEAFF. CDR3 coding DNA: TGCAGTGCTAGAGTACGGAGCGGGGACACTGAAGCTTTCTTT.

This clonotype has just one count. The chain employs TRBV20-1 and TRBJ2-5; 11 positions match TRBD2. Per the germline V gene, CDR1 is DFQATT and CDR2 is SNEGSKA (reference sequence). The CDR3 has 16 amino acids. Trimming at V came to 1 base and at J to 1 base, leaving 5 bases not matched to a gene. CDR3 in DNA: TGCAGTGCTAGAGGGACTAGCGGGCGATCCCAAGAGACCCAGTACTTC. Translation gives CSARGTSGRSQETQYF.

This clonotype was counted only a few times. The CDR3 bases are TGTGCCAGCAGTTCCCTCCAGCGGGTGTACAATGAGCAGTTCTTC. Its protein product is CASSSLQRVYNEQFF. The rearrangement uses TRBV27 and TRBJ2-1, with D perhaps TRBD2 (6 bases). V was pared by 4 bases and J by 4 bases, with 14 bases between. CDR3 length equals 15 residues. Germline V gene data show CDR1 as MNHEY and CDR2 as SMNVEV (reference sequence).

There are a few counts of this clonotype. The chain links TRBV12-3 or TRBV12-4 to TRBJ2-3; D gene ambiguous. V was trimmed by 7 bases and J by 0 bases, leaving 14 bases between them. The CDR3 has 15 residues. The CDR3, as DNA: TGTGCCAGCACCCTCGGTCGGACCAGCACAGATACGCAGTATTTT. As protein: CASTLGRTSTDTQYF.

The chain links TRBV5-1 to TRBJ2-7, with 10 positions matching TRBD2. This CDR3 region has 16 residues. With V trimmed by 6 bases and J by 6 bases, 15 bases remained unmatched. Germline V gives CDR1 SGHRS, CDR2 YFSETQ. CDR3 coding DNA: TGCGCCAGCACAGACCTCGCGACTAGCGGGTTCGCCGAGCAGTACTTC. It yields the protein CASTDLATSGFAEQYF.

V and J are TRBV20-1 and TRBJ2-1, with TRBD2 identical over 7 bases. The CDR3 is 14 residues long. The J segment lost 7 bases and the V segment lost 0 bases, leaving 6 bases of the junction unmatched. Germline assignment: CDR1 DFQATT and CDR2 SNEGSKA (reference sequence). CDR3 nucleotides: TGCAGTGCTAGAGATGTGGGAGGGCGAAATGAGCAGTTCTTC. Translating gives CSARDVGGRNEQFF.

The chain uses TRBV20-1 and TRBJ2-2, with D perhaps TRBD1 or TRBD2 (5 bases each). V dropped 1 base and J dropped 7 bases, with 13 bases sitting between them. Per germline, CDR1 DFQATT and CDR2 SNEGSKA (reference sequence). CDR3 size: 14 residues. CDR3 amino acids: CSARGGPAFGELFF. The CDR3 nucleotides are TGCAGTGCTAGAGGGGGACCCGCGTTCGGGGAGCTGTTTTTT.

This clonotype has only a few counts. The chain links TRBV12-3 or TRBV12-4 to TRBJ2-1; 12 nucleotides match TRBD2. The CDR3 sequence is 17 residues long. Trimming at V came to 6 bases and at J to 0 bases, leaving 6 bases not matched to a gene. The CDR3 protein is CASSGLAGRPSYNEQFF. CDR3 DNA: TGTGCCAGCAGCGGACTAGCGGGACGACCCTCCTACAATGAGCAGTTCTTC.

This clonotype was seen a few times. The chain employs TRBV20-1 and TRBJ2-1, with 12 bases aligning to TRBD2. Trimming cost V 5 bases and J 6 bases; bases outside gene matches: 11. The CDR3 has 16 residues. Looked up from germline, CDR1 is DFQATT and CDR2 is SNEGSKA (reference sequence). The CDR3 region has the DNA TGCAGTGCTGAAAGCACGGGACTAGCGGGTTCCAATGAGCAGTTCTTC. Translation: CSAESTGLAGSNEQFF.

In its sample, this clonotype was seen many times. The genes are TRBV29-1 and TRBJ1-1, with no clear D. The CDR3 runs to 13 residues. Germline loops: CDR1 SQVTM, CDR2 ANQGSEA. V gave up 6 bases and J gave up 6 bases, with 17 bases separating them. CDR3 in DNA: TGCAGCGTCCATGCTTTGGGAGTCCCTGAAGCTTTCTTT. Translated, it gives CSVHALGVPEAFF.

This clonotype was counted many times. The chain couples TRBV29-1 to TRBJ2-3, with D possibly being TRBD1 (6 bases). The CDR3 has 14 residues. Germline V gene lookup returns CDR1 SQVTM and CDR2 ANQGSEA. Trimming shortened V by 3 bases and J by 0 bases, and 10 bases separated the two germline ends. This chain's CDR3 is CSVETGLSTDTQYF. The CDR3, as DNA: TGCAGCGTTGAGACAGGCCTAAGCACAGATACGCAGTATTTT.

J is TRBJ2-7 and V is TRBV7-2, with a tentative D call TRBD2 (7 bases). The CDR3 runs to 16 residues. The germline CDR1 and CDR2 sequences are SGHTA and FQGNSA. The germline V and J ends were trimmed by 1 base and 8 bases, with 21 bases remaining between them. The CDR3 spells CASSLGFGGRYFQQYF. CDR3 sequence (DNA): TGTGCCAGCAGCTTAGGGTTCGGGGGGCGCTATTTTCAGCAGTACTTC.

V and J are TRBV7-2 and TRBJ2-7; the match to TRBD2 covers 11 bases. Per germline, CDR1 SGHTA and CDR2 FQGNSA. The V segment lost 5 bases and the J segment 7 bases; nucleotides outside the gene matches: 7. This CDR3 comprises 14 residues. The CDR3 spells CASSTGTSGWEQYF. Written as DNA, the CDR3 is TGTGCCAGCAGCACCGGGACTAGCGGCTGGGAGCAGTACTTC.

This clonotype was detected ten times or more. The chain has TRBV29-1 and TRBJ2-5; D is possibly TRBD1 (6 bases). This CDR3 region has 12 residues. Germline assignment: CDR1 SQVTM and CDR2 ANQGSEA. The ends were cut back, 6 bases at V and 3 bases at J, with 11 bases in the middle. CDR3 bases: TGCAGCGTAGACAGGTGGGAAGAGACCCAGTACTTC. Its translation: CSVDRWEETQYF.

V gene TRBV7-2 combines with J gene TRBJ1-4, with D possibly matching TRBD1 (5 bases). V was trimmed by 5 bases and J by 5 bases, leaving 12 bases between them. The CDR3 length is 14 residues. Germline V gene lookup returns CDR1 SGHTA and CDR2 FQGNSA. The CDR3 DNA sequence: TGTGCCAGCAGCCTTGGGGCGGGCAATGAAAAACTGTTTTTT. Its protein is CASSLGAGNEKLFF.

This clonotype was seen many times. The J gene is TRBJ1-5, the V gene TRBV7-9; TRBD1 matches 8 bases. Looked up from germline, CDR1 is SEHNR and CDR2 is FQNEAQ (reference sequence). The CDR3 is made up of 16 amino acids. The J segment lost 3 bases and the V segment lost 5 bases, leaving 9 bases of the junction unmatched. The CDR3 sequence is CASSRGQGRDNQPQHF. The DNA of the CDR3 is TGTGCCAGCAGCCGAGGACAGGGTAGGGACAATCAGCCCCAGCATTTT. Full variable domain (rest looked up from reference TRBV7-9 and TRBJ1-5): DTGVSQNPRHKITKRGQNVTFRCDPISEHNRLYWYRQTLGQGPEFLTYFQNEAQLEKSRLLSDRFSAERPKGSFSTLEIQRTEQGDSAMYLCASSRGQGRDNQPQHFGDGTRLSIL.

The chain uses TRBV11-1 and TRBJ1-4; D remains unclear. Germline V gene lookup returns CDR1 SGHAT and CDR2 FQDESV (reference sequence). This CDR3 has 13 amino acids. V lost 5 bases and J lost 7, with 11 bases in between. The CDR3 nucleotides are TGTGCCAGCAGCGTAGAGCAGAGTGAAAAACTGTTTTTT. Encoded protein: CASSVEQSEKLFF.

The chain links TRBV28 to TRBJ2-2; D uncertain. This CDR3 is 15 amino acids long. With 7 bases removed from V and 0 bases from J, the gap between germline ends came to 12 bases. Germline V gives CDR1 MDHEN, CDR2 SYDVKM. The chain's CDR3 is CASTVRSANTGELFF. The CDR3 nucleotides are TGTGCCAGCACCGTGAGGAGCGCGAACACCGGGGAGCTGTTTTTT.

The J gene is TRBJ2-5, the V gene TRBV7-9; TRBD1 might be the D (6 bases). CDR3 size: 13 residues. Germline CDR1 is SEHNR and CDR2 is FQNEAQ (reference sequence). The V and J ends lost 8 bases and 5 bases respectively, with 15 bases between them. The CDR3 DNA is TGTGCCAGCCAGGCCTGGACAGAGGAGACCCAGTACTTC. Translated: CASQAWTEETQYF.

The chain carries TRBV3-1 and TRBJ2-5; D is unresolved. Looked up from germline, CDR1 is LGHDT and CDR2 is YNNKEL (reference sequence). The V and J ends lost 1 base and 2 bases respectively, with 11 bases between them. CDR3 length equals 15 residues. For the CDR3, the DNA is TGTGCCAGCAGCCAAGTTCTGGCGGCGCAAGAGACCCAGTACTTC. This encodes CASSQVLAAQETQYF.

This clonotype was recorded many times. This chain uses TRBV29-1 with TRBJ1-1; TRBD1 matches 8 bases. CDR1 is SQVTM, CDR2 ANQGSEA, per germline. The CDR3 has 12 residues. The ends lost 7 bases at V and 4 bases at J; junction bases unmatched: 5. CDR3 region: CSGGTGGTEAFF. The CDR3 DNA reads TGCAGCGGCGGGACAGGAGGCACTGAAGCTTTCTTT.

Many counts were recorded for this clonotype. The V gene is TRBV20-1, the J gene TRBJ1-4, with 7 bases aligning to TRBD1. Germline V lookup: CDR1 DFQATT, CDR2 SNEGSKA (reference sequence). The CDR3 has 14 residues. V shed 2 bases, J shed 5 bases, and the junction held 5 bases outside the gene matches. This chain's CDR3 is CSARPGTENEKLFF. CDR3 DNA: TGCAGTGCTAGACCCGGGACAGAAAATGAAAAACTGTTTTTT.

This clonotype was recorded many times. The chain recombines TRBV12-3 or TRBV12-4 with TRBJ2-1; D possibly uses TRBD1 or TRBD2 (5 bases each). The CDR3 is made up of 12 amino acids. V was cut by 6 bases and J by 12 bases, with 15 bases left in between. As DNA, the CDR3 is TGTGCCAGCAGCCCACTAGGGGTAGCGCAGTTCTTC. The encoded protein is CASSPLGVAQFF.

This clonotype was seen only a few times. This sequence joins TRBV20-1 and TRBJ2-7; tentatively, D is TRBD1 (6 bases). This CDR3 comprises 16 residues. Germline V lookup: CDR1 DFQATT, CDR2 SNEGSKA (reference sequence). V shed 3 bases and J shed 0 bases, with 18 bases lying between them. The DNA of the CDR3 is TGCAGTGCTAGTCCCTCGAAGACAGGCGACTCCTACGAGCAGTACTTC. It specifies CSASPSKTGDSYEQYF.

V and J are TRBV6-1 and TRBJ2-3; D is unclear. The CDR3 length is 13 residues. CDR1 is MNHNS, CDR2 SASEGT, per germline. With 6 bases removed from V and 2 bases from J, the gap between germline ends came to 9 bases. This CDR3 reads CASRIGFTDTQYF. The CDR3, as DNA: TGTGCCAGCAGAATTGGGTTCACAGATACGCAGTATTTT.

The chain links TRBV20-1 to TRBJ1-2; TRBD1 matches 8 bases. The germline gives CDR1 DFQATT, CDR2 SNEGSKA (reference sequence). Trimming at V came to 6 bases and at J to 6 bases, leaving 12 bases not matched to a gene. This CDR3 has 14 residues. Written as DNA, the CDR3 is TGCAGTGCGACAAAGGACAGGGAGGTCGATGGCTACACCTTC. Translating gives CSATKDREVDGYTF.

V is TRBV2 and J is TRBJ2-1, with D perhaps matching TRBD1 or TRBD2 (5 bases each). From germline, CDR1 is SNHLY and CDR2 FYNNEI. V was trimmed by 8 bases and J by 8 bases, leaving 10 bases between them. The CDR3 sequence is 11 residues long. The CDR3 sequence: CASRGVDEQFF. The DNA for the CDR3 is TGTGCCAGCCGGGGCGTCGATGAGCAGTTCTTC.